The present entry profiles one T cell receptor beta chain with its context. This entry is derived from a study of control samples from healthy donors and cancer patients. Method: immunoSEQ multiplex PCR; TCRdb's copy keeps in-frame clones and lacks some. The table has tens of thousands of clones, roughly 90% seen once. The V and J ends lost 0 bases and 3 bases, in that order; junction bases with no gene match: 15. CDR1 is SGHVS, CDR2 FNYEAQ, per germline. This CDR3 is 20 amino acids long. This receptor was identified in a woman aged 60-70 years with head and neck cancer. The chain links TRBV7-6 to TRBJ2-5; 11 nucleotides match TRBD2. The sample taken for sequencing was PBMCs. CDR3 residues: CASSLAPWGSGRAWEETQYF. CDR3 nucleotides: TGTGCCAGCAGCTTAGCGCCCTGGGGTAGCGGGAGGGCTTGGGAAGAGACCCAGTACTTC.